This entry describes one T cell receptor beta chain. Its antigen remains unknown. Uncontrolled infection, other autoimmune disease, pregnancy or lactation excluded patients. RNA transcripts gave rise to amplified TCR beta CDR3 regions. When the TCR CDR3 underwent first-round RT-PCR, the HTBI primer set was used. TCRdb redid the calling of the multiplex PCR reads with MiXCR, one entry per CDR3 protein. Among fewer than 750,000 distinct CDR3 sequences, about 15% were seen once, and the ten largest hold roughly 4.5%. This sample is part of a study of T cells in Graves' hyperthyroidism and ophthalmopathy. About the research overall: Peripheral blood collection took place at initial diagnosis, before any treatment.

Study observations and caveats: Within blood appeared most thyroid clonotypes that had expanded above 0.001. A model of 13 V-J features distinguished ophthalmopathy from stable hyperthyroidism.

Trimming removed 2 bases at V and 2 bases at J, with 10 bases between. The CDR3 runs to 16 residues. Per germline, CDR1 MNHEY and CDR2 SMNVEV (reference sequence). This clonotype originated in a woman aged 40 to 55 with Graves' ophthalmopathy. The specimen was blood. The chain recombines TRBV27 with TRBJ2-6, with D possibly being TRBD2 (5 bases). The CDR3 loop is CASSLVSGTGANVLTF. CDR3 in DNA: TGTGCCAGCAGTTTAGTTTCCGGGACTGGGGCCAACGTCCTGACTTTC.